A selection of T cell receptor beta chains follows, all from one sample in a study of regulatory T cells in long-lasting Graves disease. MiXCR, run by TCRdb on the multiplex PCR reads, gives a single entry per CDR3 protein. This table holds hundreds of thousands of distinct CDR3 sequences, approximately 16% found once. These data were also filed under a second study, of T cells in Graves' hyperthyroidism and ophthalmopathy.

The starting material was peripheral blood mononuclear cells (PBMCs), obtained at new diagnosis, from a patient treated with antithyroid drugs. Source of these receptors: a man aged 35 to 55 with Graves disease. Both conserved end residues are trimmed from each CDR3.

J | V | length | CDR3
TRBJ1-3 | TRBV11-2 | 13 | ASSSNRISGNTIY
TRBJ2-5 | TRBV5-1 | 14 | ASSFQLSDRQETQY
TRBJ1-3 | TRBV5-1 | 13 | ASSLAGSSGNTIY
TRBJ2-7 | TRBV20-1 | 13 | SARGRGASSYEQY
TRBJ1-5 | TRBV7-2 | 13 | ASSLVRSQDQPQH
TRBJ1-1 | TRBV5-4 | 13 | ASSPHRTGDTEAF
TRBJ1-5 | TRBV6-1 | 11 | ASSAYRGQPQH
TRBJ1-1 | TRBV6-2/TRBV6-3 | 11 | ASSERTNTEAF
TRBJ1-5 | TRBV20-1 | 11 | SGLGSPHQPQH
TRBJ1-1 | TRBV2 | 14 | ASSVPGQGMQTEAF
TRBJ2-3 | TRBV24-1 | 13 | ATSVQVGSTDTQY
TRBJ2-7 | TRBV12-3/TRBV12-4 | 12 | ASSRERVSYEQY
TRBJ1-1 | TRBV30 | 11 | AWSATQNTEAF
TRBJ2-7 | TRBV2 | 9 | ASRNPYEQY
TRBJ2-7 | TRBV4-1 | 12 | ASSQVGGFYEQY
TRBJ1-2 | TRBV12-3/TRBV12-4 | 11 | ASSLRPSKGYT
TRBJ2-6 | TRBV9 | 13 | ASSARISGANVLT
TRBJ2-1 | TRBV5-4 | 15 | ASSLDAGQGEGNEQF
TRBJ2-5 | TRBV10-3 | 13 | AISELGQAQETQY
TRBJ1-5 | TRBV12-5 | 13 | ASGSGQGLNQPQH
TRBJ1-2 | TRBV5-1 | 11 | ATRTGTGYGYT
TRBJ2-3 | TRBV27 | 13 | ASRLGGGGADTQY
TRBJ1-2 | TRBV3-1 | 16 | ASSQDLRLGRGNYGYT
TRBJ2-7 | TRBV10-3 | 12 | AISASGGLDEQY
TRBJ2-5 | TRBV5-6 | 12 | ASSAPGAGETQY
TRBJ2-1 | TRBV3-1 | 13 | ASHSGRASYNEQF
TRBJ2-1 | TRBV6-2/TRBV6-3 | 13 | ASRTPWGSYNEQF
TRBJ2-3 | TRBV16 | 13 | ASSRTAGGSDTQY
TRBJ2-1 | TRBV10-3 | 12 | AIKPGQAYNEQF
TRBJ2-7 | TRBV3-1 | 15 | ASSQDPGTSGPYEQY
TRBJ1-5 | TRBV2 | 11 | ASNRQLNQPQH
TRBJ2-4 | TRBV5-6 | 16 | ASSFGITFRHAKNIQY
TRBJ1-6 | TRBV12-3/TRBV12-4 | 13 | ASKPTGNYNSPLH
TRBJ1-1 | TRBV2 | 14 | ASSEALDRMNTEAF
TRBJ2-5 | TRBV11-3 | 13 | ASSSGQATQETQY
TRBJ2-1 | TRBV27 | 15 | ASSTPPSGTSYNEQF
TRBJ2-5 | TRBV15 | 11 | ATSRNVKETQY
TRBJ2-5 | TRBV12-5 | 11 | ASGLGLQETQY
TRBJ2-3 | TRBV29-1 | 11 | SVDRVSTDTQY
TRBJ1-2 | TRBV2 | 9 | ASVSNYGYT
TRBJ1-5 | TRBV5-1 | 11 | ASSWAGNQPQH
TRBJ2-3 | TRBV5-1 | 13 | ASSSYSPGTDTQY
TRBJ1-5 | TRBV4-3 | 13 | ASSQEWGSNQPQH
TRBJ2-5 | TRBV5-1 | 13 | ASSFLGLAPETQY
TRBJ1-1 | TRBV19 | 11 | ASSIAGGAEAF
TRBJ1-4 | TRBV29-1 | 11 | SGWTGPGEKLF
TRBJ2-7 | TRBV7-2 | 13 | ASSLRARMSYEQY
TRBJ2-5 | TRBV7-2 | 12 | ASSAQGVRETQY
TRBJ2-3 | TRBV6-1 | 14 | ASSALSGVDAFTQY